These T cell receptor beta chains were read from a single sample in a study of post-analysis software for immune sequencing data. Each CDR3 protein is one row after TCRdb ran MiXCR on the PCR reads. In the table there are approximately 690,000 distinct CDR3 sequences, more than 50% of which are singletons. The source material was blood. The receptor set was obtained from a girl aged 2-10 years with multiple sclerosis. CDR3s include the opening cysteine and the closing phenylalanine or tryptophan. Each record gives: V gene, J gene, CDR3 protein.

>TRBV29-1|TRBJ2-3
CSAGAQITDTQYF
>TRBV6-5|TRBJ2-5
CASSYSRSIGEETQYF
>TRBV2|TRBJ2-7
CASSETKYWGLAGEQYF
>TRBV28|TRBJ1-5
CASRPRGGRNQPQHF
>TRBV11-2|TRBJ1-2
CASSSNIQGVLYGYTF
>TRBV5-1|TRBJ2-1
CASSSVGASSSYNEQFF
>TRBV30|TRBJ1-6
CAWSGDTYNSPLHF
>TRBV29-1|TRBJ2-5
CSVGTIGTQYF
>TRBV20-1|TRBJ1-2
CSAYKVSNCGYTF
>TRBV12-3/TRBV12-4|TRBJ1-1
CASSFESGSEAFF
>TRBV11-2|TRBJ2-3
CASSFRGGQNLGDTQYF
>TRBV7-2|TRBJ2-1
CASSFRKGFHEQFF
>TRBV6-5|TRBJ2-1
CASSSFSGSDEQFF
>TRBV20-1|TRBJ2-4
CSARRLAGGPGNIQYF